These 4 T cell receptor beta chains share one sample of origin, sequenced in a study of blood T cell repertoires in COVID-19. Assay: immunoSEQ multiplex PCR; the TCRdb copy retains only in-frame clones and omits some. The sample lists over 350,000 clones; approximately 89% were seen once. Sequencing was done on a sample of PBMCs or T cells enriched from blood (not recorded which). These receptors came from a woman between 35 and 50 years old who had been exposed to COVID-19.

This clone was found once. This chain connects TRBV29-1 to TRBJ2-5; TRBD2 might be the D (5 bases). CDR1 and CDR2 (germline): SQVTM, ANQGSEA. This CDR3 is built from 12 residues. V lost 7 bases and J lost 11, with 20 bases in between. The CDR3 nucleotides are TGCAGCGCCGGGATCCGAAACCATGTACAGTACTTC. This sequence encodes CSAGIRNHVQYF.

The chain uses TRBV5-1 and TRBJ2-3, with 11 bases matching TRBD2. Trimming removed 5 bases from V and 6 bases from J; junction bases left unmatched: 11. The germline V gene encodes CDR1 SGHRS and CDR2 YFSETQ. CDR3 size: 16 residues. The CDR3 DNA reads as TGCGCCAGCAGACTATTAGCGGGAGGGCCTCTGGATACGCAGTATTTT. It encodes CASRLLAGGPLDTQYF.

This sequence joins TRBV10-3 and TRBJ1-2, with 7 bases fitting TRBD1. With 5 bases clipped from V and 4 bases from J, the junction kept 7 bases outside the gene matches. This CDR3 has 14 amino acids. CDR1 ENHRY and CDR2 SYGVKD come from the germline V gene. The CDR3 sequence is CAISRGQLVYGYTF. The CDR3 nucleotides are TGTGCCATCAGTAGGGGGCAATTGGTCTATGGCTACACCTTC.

V usage is TRBV11-3 and J usage is TRBJ2-3, with a weak D call TRBD2 (5 bases). The V end lost 5 bases, the J end lost 3 bases, and 6 bases lay between the germline ends. Germline CDR1 and CDR2: SGHNT and YENEEA. CDR3 length equals 12 residues. The CDR3 spells CASSRRTDTQYF. The CDR3, as DNA: TGTGCCAGCAGCCGGAGGACAGATACGCAGTATTTT.